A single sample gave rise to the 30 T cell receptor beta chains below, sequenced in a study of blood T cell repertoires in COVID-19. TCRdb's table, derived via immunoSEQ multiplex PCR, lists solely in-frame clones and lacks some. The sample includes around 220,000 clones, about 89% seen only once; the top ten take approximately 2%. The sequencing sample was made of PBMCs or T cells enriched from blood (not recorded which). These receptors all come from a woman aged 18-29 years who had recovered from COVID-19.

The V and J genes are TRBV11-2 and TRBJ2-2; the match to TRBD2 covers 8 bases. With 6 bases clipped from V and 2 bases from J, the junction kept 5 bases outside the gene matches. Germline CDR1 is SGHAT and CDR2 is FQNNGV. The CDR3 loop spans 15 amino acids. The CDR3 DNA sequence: TGTGCCAGCAGGAATCGGGGGGGTAACACCGGGGAGCTGTTTTTT. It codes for CASRNRGGNTGELFF.

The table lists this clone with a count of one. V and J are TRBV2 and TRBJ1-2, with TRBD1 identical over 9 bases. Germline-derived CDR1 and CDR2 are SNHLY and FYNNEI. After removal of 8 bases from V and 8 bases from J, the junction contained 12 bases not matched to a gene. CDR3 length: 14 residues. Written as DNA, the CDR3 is TGTGCCAGCTCCGGGACAGGGCCCCTAACAGGCTACACCTTC. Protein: CASSGTGPLTGYTF.

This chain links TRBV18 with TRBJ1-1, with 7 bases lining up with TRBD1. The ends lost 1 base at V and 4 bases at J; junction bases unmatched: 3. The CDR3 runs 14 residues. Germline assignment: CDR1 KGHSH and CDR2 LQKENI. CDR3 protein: CASSPQGASTEAFF. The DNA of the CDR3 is TGTGCCAGCTCACCACAGGGGGCGAGCACTGAAGCTTTCTTT.

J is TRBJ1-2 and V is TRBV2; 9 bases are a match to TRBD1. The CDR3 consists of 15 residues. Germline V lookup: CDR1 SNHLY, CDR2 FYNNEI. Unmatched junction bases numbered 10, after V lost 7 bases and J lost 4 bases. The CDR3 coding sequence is TGTGCCAGCACGGACGGGACAGGGACCTTCTATGGCTACACCTTC. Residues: CASTDGTGTFYGYTF.

CDR3 bases: TGTGCCAGCGGCCCCCACGGGACACACTATGGCTACACCTTC. Translation: CASGPHGTHYGYTF. The chain couples TRBV27 to TRBJ1-2, with D perhaps TRBD1 (6 bases). The CDR3 is 14 amino acids. Per the germline V gene, CDR1 is MNHEY and CDR2 is SMNVEV (reference sequence). Trimming shortened V by 8 bases and J by 3 bases, and 16 bases separated the two germline ends.

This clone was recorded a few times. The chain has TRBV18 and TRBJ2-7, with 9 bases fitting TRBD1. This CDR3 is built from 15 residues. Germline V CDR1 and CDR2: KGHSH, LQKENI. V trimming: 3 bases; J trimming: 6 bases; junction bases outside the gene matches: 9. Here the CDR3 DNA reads TGTGCCAGCTCACCTGAGGGACAGGGTAGAGGCGAGCAGTACTTC. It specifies CASSPEGQGRGEQYF.

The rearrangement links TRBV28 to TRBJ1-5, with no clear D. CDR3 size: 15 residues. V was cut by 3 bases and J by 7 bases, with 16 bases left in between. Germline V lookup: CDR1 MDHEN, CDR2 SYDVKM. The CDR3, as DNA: TGTGCCAGCAGTTTGGAGGCCATGAACTTGCAGCCCCAGCATTTT. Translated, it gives CASSLEAMNLQPQHF.

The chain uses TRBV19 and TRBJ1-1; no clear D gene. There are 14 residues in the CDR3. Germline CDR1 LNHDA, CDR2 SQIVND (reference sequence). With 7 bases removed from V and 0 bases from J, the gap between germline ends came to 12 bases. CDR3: CASTQARMNTEAFF. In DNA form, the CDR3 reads TGTGCCAGTACGCAGGCCCGCATGAACACTGAAGCTTTCTTT.

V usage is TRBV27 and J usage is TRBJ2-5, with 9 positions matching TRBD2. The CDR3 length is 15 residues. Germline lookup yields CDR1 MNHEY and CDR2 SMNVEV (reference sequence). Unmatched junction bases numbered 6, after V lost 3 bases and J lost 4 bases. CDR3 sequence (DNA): TGTGCCAGCAGTTTCAGGCGGGAGGGCGGAGAGACCCAGTACTTC. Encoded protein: CASSFRREGGETQYF.

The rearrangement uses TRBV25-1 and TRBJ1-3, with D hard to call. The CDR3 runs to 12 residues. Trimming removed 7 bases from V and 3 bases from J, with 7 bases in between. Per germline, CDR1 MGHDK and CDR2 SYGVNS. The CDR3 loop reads CASTSDGNTIYF. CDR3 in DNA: TGTGCCAGCACCAGCGATGGAAACACCATATATTTT.

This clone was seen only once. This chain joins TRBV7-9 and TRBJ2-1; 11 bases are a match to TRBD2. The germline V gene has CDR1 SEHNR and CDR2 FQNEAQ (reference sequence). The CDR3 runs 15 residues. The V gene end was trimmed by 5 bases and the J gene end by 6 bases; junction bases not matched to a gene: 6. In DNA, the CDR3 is TGTGCCAGCAGCCCCCGGACTAGCGGGCTCAATGAGCAGTTCTTC. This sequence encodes CASSPRTSGLNEQFF.

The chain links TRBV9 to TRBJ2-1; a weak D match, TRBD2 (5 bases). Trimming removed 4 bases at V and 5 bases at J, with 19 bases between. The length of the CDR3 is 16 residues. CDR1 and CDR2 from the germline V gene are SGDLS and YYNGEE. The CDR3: CASSYEVSDEHNEQFF. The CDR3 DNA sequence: TGTGCCAGCAGCTATGAGGTTAGCGACGAGCACAATGAGCAGTTCTTC.

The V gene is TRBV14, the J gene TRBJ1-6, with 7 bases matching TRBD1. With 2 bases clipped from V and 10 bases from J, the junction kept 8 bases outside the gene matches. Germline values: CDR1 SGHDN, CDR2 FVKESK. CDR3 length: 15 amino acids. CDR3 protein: CASSQRDSLRSPLHF. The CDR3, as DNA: TGTGCCAGCAGCCAAAGGGACAGTCTGAGATCACCCCTCCACTTT.

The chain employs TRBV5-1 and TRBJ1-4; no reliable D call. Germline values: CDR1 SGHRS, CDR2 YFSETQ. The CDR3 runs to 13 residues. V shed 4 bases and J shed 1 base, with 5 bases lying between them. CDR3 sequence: CASSELTNEKLFF. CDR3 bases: TGCGCCAGCAGCGAGTTAACTAATGAAAAACTGTTTTTT.

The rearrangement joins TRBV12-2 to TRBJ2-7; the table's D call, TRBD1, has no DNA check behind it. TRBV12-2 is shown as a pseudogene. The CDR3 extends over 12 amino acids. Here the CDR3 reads CASRCWAYEQYF. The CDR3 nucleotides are TGTGCAAGTCGCTGCTGGGCATACGAGCAGTACTTC.

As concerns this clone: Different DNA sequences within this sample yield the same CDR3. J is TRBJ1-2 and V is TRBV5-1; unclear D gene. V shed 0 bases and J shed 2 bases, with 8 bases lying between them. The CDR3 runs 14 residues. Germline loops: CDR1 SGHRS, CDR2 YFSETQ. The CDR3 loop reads CASSLDRQNYGYTF. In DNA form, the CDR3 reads TGCGCCAGCAGCTTGGACAGACAAAACTATGGCTACACCTTC.

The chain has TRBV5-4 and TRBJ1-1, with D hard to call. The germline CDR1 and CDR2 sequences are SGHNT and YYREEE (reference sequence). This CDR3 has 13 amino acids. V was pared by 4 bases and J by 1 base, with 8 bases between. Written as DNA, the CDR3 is TGTGCCAGCAGCGTGCAGCGGAACACTGAAGCTTTCTTT. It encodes CASSVQRNTEAFF.

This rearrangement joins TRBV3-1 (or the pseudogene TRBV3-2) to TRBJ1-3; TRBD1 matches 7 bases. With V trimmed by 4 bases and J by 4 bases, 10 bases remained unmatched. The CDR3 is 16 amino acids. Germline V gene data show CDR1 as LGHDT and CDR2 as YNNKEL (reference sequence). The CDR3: CASSPTGTVGGNTIYF. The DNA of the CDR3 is TGTGCCAGCAGCCCGACCGGGACAGTTGGGGGAAACACCATATATTTT.

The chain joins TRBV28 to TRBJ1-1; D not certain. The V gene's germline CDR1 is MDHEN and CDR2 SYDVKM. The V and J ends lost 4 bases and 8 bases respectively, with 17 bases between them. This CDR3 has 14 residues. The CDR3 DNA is TGTGCCAGCAGTTCCCCCCCAACCGGGAAAGAAGCTTTCTTT. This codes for CASSSPPTGKEAFF.

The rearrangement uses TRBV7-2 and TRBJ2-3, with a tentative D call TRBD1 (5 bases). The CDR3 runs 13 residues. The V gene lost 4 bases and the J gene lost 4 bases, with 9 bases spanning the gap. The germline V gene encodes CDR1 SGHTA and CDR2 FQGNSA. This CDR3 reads CASSWQGSDTQYF. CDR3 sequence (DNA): TGTGCCAGCAGCTGGCAGGGTTCAGATACGCAGTATTTT.

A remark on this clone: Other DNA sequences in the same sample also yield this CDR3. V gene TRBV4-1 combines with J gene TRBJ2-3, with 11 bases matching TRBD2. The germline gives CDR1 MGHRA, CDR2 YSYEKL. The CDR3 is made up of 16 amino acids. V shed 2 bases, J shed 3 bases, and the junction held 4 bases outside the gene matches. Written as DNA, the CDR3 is TGCGCCAGCAGCCAACTAGCGGGGGGAGGAACAGATACGCAGTATTTT. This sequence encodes CASSQLAGGGTDTQYF.

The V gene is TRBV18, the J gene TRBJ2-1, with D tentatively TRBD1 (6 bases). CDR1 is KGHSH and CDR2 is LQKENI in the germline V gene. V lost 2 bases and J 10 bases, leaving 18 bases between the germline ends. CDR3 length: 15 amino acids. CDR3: CASSPAPAGAGEQFF. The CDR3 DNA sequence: TGTGCCAGCTCACCAGCCCCCGCAGGGGCAGGAGAGCAGTTCTTC.

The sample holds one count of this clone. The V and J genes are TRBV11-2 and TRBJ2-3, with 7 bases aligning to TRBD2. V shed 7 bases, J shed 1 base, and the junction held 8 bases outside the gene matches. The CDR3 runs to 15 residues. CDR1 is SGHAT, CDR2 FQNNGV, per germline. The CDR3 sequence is CASINGGSRTDTQYF. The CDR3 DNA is TGTGCCAGCATCAACGGGGGGTCACGCACAGATACGCAGTATTTT.

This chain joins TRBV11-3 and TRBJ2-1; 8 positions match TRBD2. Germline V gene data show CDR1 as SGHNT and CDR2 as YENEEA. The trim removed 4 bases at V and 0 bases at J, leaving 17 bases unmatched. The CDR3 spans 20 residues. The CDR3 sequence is CASSSRWAGGISSSYNEQFF. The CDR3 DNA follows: TGTGCCAGCAGCTCTAGATGGGCGGGGGGAATCTCGAGCTCCTACAATGAGCAGTTCTTC.

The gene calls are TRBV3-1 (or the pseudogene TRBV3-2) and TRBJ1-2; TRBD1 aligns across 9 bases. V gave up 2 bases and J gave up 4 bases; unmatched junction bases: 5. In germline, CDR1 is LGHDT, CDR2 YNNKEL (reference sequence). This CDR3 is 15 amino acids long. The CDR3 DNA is TGTGCCAGCAGCCAATCGACAGGGGGGTTCTATGGCTACACCTTC. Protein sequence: CASSQSTGGFYGYTF.

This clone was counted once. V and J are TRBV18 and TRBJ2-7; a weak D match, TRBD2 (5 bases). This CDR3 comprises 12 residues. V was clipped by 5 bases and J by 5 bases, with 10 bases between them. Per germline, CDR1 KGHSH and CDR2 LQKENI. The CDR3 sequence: CASSTLDNEQYF. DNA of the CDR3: TGTGCCAGCTCAACACTAGACAACGAGCAGTACTTC.

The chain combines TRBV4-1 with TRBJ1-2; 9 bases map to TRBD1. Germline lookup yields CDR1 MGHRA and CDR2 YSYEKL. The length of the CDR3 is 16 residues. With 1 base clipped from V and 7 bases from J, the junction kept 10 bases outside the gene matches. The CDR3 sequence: CASSQGVGTGSVGYTF. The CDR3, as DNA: TGCGCCAGCAGCCAAGGCGTCGGGACAGGGTCTGTTGGCTACACCTTC.

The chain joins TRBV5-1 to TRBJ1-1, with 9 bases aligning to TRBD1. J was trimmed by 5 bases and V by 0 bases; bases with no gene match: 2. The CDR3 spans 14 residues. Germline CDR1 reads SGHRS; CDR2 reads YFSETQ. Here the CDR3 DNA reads TGCGCCAGCAGCTTGGAAGGGACAGGGACTGAAGCTTTCTTT. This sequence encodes CASSLEGTGTEAFF.

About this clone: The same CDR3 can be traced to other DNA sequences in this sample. The CDR3 sequence is CASSLSYEQYF. The CDR3 DNA reads TGTGCCAGCAGTCTTTCCTACGAGCAGTACTTC. V gene TRBV7-9 combines with J gene TRBJ2-7; D ambiguous. Germline V gives CDR1 SEHNR, CDR2 FQNEAQ (reference sequence). The CDR3 spans 11 residues. V was shortened by 6 bases and J by 1 base, with 4 bases between the two germline ends.

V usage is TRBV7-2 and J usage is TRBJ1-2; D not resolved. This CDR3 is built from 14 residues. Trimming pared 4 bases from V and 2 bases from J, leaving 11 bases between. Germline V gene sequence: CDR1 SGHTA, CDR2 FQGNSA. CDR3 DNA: TGTGCCAGCAGCTCTATGATCCTGAACTATGGCTACACCTTC. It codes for CASSSMILNYGYTF.